A single sample is the source of the 29 T cell receptor beta chains below, sequenced in a study of shared clonotypes between healthy human individuals. The repertoire was sequenced with immunoSEQ multiplex PCR; TCRdb's copy has only in-frame clones and lacks some. The sample lists about a million clones; about three quarters were seen once. The specimen sequenced was memory CD4+ T cells sorted from blood. Indicated subset: CD45RA-negative fraction. These receptors were obtained from a man younger than 35 in good health.

The chain couples TRBV5-1 to TRBJ1-2; 9 positions match TRBD1. CDR3 length: 18 residues. J gave up 0 bases and V 2 bases, and 11 bases lay outside the gene matches. The V gene's germline CDR1 is SGHRS and CDR2 YFSETQ. The CDR3 region has the DNA TGCGCCAGCAGCTTAATATACGCGGGACAGGGAGCTAACTATGGCTACACCTTC. Translation gives CASSLIYAGQGANYGYTF. The full variable domain, in which reference TRBV5-1 and TRBJ1-2 provide the parts outside the CDR3, is KAGVTQTPRYLIKTRGQQVTLSCSPISGHRSVSWYQQTPGQGLQFLFEYFSETQRNKGNFPGRFSGRQFSNSRSEMNVSTLELGDSALYLCASSLIYAGQGANYGYTFGSGTRLTVV.

The chain combines TRBV6-1 with TRBJ2-7; 9 nucleotides agree with TRBD1. Trimming cost V 8 bases and J 3 bases; bases outside gene matches: 8. This CDR3 spans 14 amino acids. Germline lookup yields CDR1 MNHNS and CDR2 SASEGT. The CDR3 spells CASFTTGGVYEQYF. The CDR3 DNA sequence: TGTGCCAGCTTCACTACAGGGGGCGTCTACGAGCAGTACTTC.

V and J are TRBV10-3 and TRBJ2-1; 11 bases are a match to TRBD2. This CDR3 has 13 residues. Germline CDR1 is ENHRY and CDR2 is SYGVKD. V shed 6 bases and J 5 bases; nucleotides not matched to a gene: 0. The CDR3 is CAIRLAGDNEQFF. The CDR3 DNA is TGTGCCATCAGACTAGCGGGAGACAATGAGCAGTTCTTC.

The chain carries TRBV5-6 and TRBJ2-5; D is undetermined. The CDR3 runs to 13 residues. Germline V gives CDR1 SGHDT, CDR2 YYEEEE. Trimming removed 0 bases from V and 2 bases from J, with 5 bases in between. The CDR3 DNA reads TGTGCCAGCAGCTTGGGCACTCAAGAGACCCAGTACTTC. Its protein is CASSLGTQETQYF.

The V gene is TRBV27, the J gene TRBJ2-3; no reliable D call. The V and J ends lost 6 bases and 4 bases respectively, with 11 bases between them. Germline CDR1 is MNHEY and CDR2 is SMNVEV (reference sequence). The CDR3 extends over 13 amino acids. This chain's CDR3 is CASSHKGPDTQYF. The CDR3, as DNA: TGTGCCAGCAGCCACAAAGGCCCAGATACGCAGTATTTT.

J is TRBJ1-5 and V is TRBV10-2; D perhaps matches TRBD1 (5 bases). Trimming stripped 0 bases from V and 7 bases from J, with 10 bases between. The CDR3 runs to 14 residues. CDR1 WSHSY and CDR2 SAAADI come from the germline V gene. This CDR3 is CASSESQPGQPQHF. CDR3 nucleotides: TGCGCCAGCAGTGAGTCGCAACCAGGGCAGCCCCAGCATTTT.

This clone was observed a handful of times. The rearrangement links TRBV19 to TRBJ1-1; a possible D gene is TRBD1 (5 bases). The CDR3 consists of 14 residues. V was cut by 5 bases and J by 0 bases, with 10 bases left in between. Germline CDR1 reads LNHDA; CDR2 reads SQIVND (reference sequence). CDR3 sequence (DNA): TGTGCCAGTAGTTCGGGACTTATGAACACTGAAGCTTTCTTT. Residues: CASSSGLMNTEAFF.

V usage is TRBV6-5 and J usage is TRBJ2-1; TRBD2 aligns across 12 bases. This CDR3 spans 16 amino acids. Germline trimming cut 4 bases from V and 5 bases from J; bases unmatched to any gene: 6. Germline V gene sequence: CDR1 MNHEY, CDR2 SVGAGI. The CDR3 DNA reads TGTGCCAGCAGTTTCCAACTAGCGGGGGGCAACAATGAGCAGTTCTTC. Translated: CASSFQLAGGNNEQFF.

The sample holds one count of this clone. J is TRBJ2-3 and V is TRBV5-1, with D possibly TRBD2 on 5 matching bases. V lost 3 bases and J lost 0, with 14 bases in between. The germline CDR1 and CDR2 sequences are SGHRS and YFSETQ. The CDR3 spans 16 residues. The CDR3 loop is CASSYDAAGSTDTQYF. The DNA of the CDR3 is TGCGCCAGCAGCTATGACGCCGCGGGTAGCACAGATACGCAGTATTTT.

The chain recombines TRBV5-6 with TRBJ2-2, with 7 bases aligning to TRBD1. This CDR3 contains 16 residues. The junction had 9 bases not matched to a gene; V was cut back by 3 bases and J by 4 bases. Germline CDR1 and CDR2: SGHDT and YYEEEE. The CDR3 region is CASSYLAPGGTGELFF. CDR3 nucleotides: TGTGCCAGCAGCTACCTAGCCCCAGGGGGCACCGGGGAGCTGTTTTTT.

CDR3 bases: TGTGCCAGCAGCCCTACTCAGGGGGGCAATCAGCCCCAGCATTTT. Translated: CASSPTQGGNQPQHF. The chain links TRBV6-5 to TRBJ1-5, with 7 nucleotides matching TRBD1. Germline V gene lookup returns CDR1 MNHEY and CDR2 SVGAGI. This CDR3 is built from 15 residues. The V and J ends lost 6 bases and 2 bases, in that order; junction bases with no gene match: 7.

This clone was seen only a few times. The chain uses TRBV2 and TRBJ2-3, with TRBD2 matching 8 bases. The germline CDR1 and CDR2 sequences are SNHLY and FYNNEI. Trimming cost V 6 bases and J 14 bases; bases outside gene matches: 10. This CDR3 has 12 residues. The CDR3 reads CASRDEAGVPYF. Written as DNA, the CDR3 is TGTGCCAGCAGGGATGAAGCGGGAGTGCCGTATTTT.

This clone was seen a single time. The rearrangement uses TRBV11-2 and TRBJ2-5; D may be TRBD1 or TRBD2 (5 bases each). This CDR3 contains 13 residues. Trimming pared 3 bases from V and 2 bases from J, leaving 7 bases between. CDR1 and CDR2 (germline): SGHAT, FQNNGV. CDR3 DNA: TGTGCCAGCAGCTTCGGGACGCAAGAGACCCAGTACTTC. This translates into CASSFGTQETQYF.

The chain's CDR3 is CASSKERGPTYEQYF. As DNA, the CDR3 is TGTGCCAGCAGCAAGGAGCGGGGACCTACCTACGAGCAGTACTTC. This chain connects TRBV27 to TRBJ2-7, with 7 bases identical to TRBD2. V gave up 6 bases and J gave up 2 bases; unmatched junction bases: 10. This CDR3 has 15 amino acids. Per germline, CDR1 MNHEY and CDR2 SMNVEV (reference sequence).

Of note for this clone: The sample contains more than one DNA sequence encoding this CDR3. The J gene is TRBJ2-3, the V gene TRBV4-3; unclear D gene. The CDR3 covers 13 residues. CDR1 is LGHNA and CDR2 is YSLEER in the germline V gene. Trimming cost V 0 bases and J 6 bases, with 7 bases left between them. The CDR3 reads CASSQEGGDTQYF. The CDR3 coding sequence is TGCGCCAGCAGCCAAGAAGGTGGGGATACGCAGTATTTT.

The chain has TRBV4-1 and TRBJ2-5; weak D call: TRBD1 (5 bases). The V gene lost 1 base and the J gene lost 4 bases, with 13 bases spanning the gap. This CDR3 is built from 15 residues. CDR1 is MGHRA, CDR2 YSYEKL, per germline. CDR3 sequence reads: CASSQAGQGGETQYF. The DNA for the CDR3 is TGCGCCAGCAGCCAAGCTGGGCAGGGTGGAGAGACCCAGTACTTC.

The J gene is TRBJ2-7, the V gene TRBV4-2; 8 bases are shared with TRBD2. J gave up 7 bases and V 4 bases, and 0 bases lay outside the gene matches. The CDR3 consists of 11 residues. Germline V gene lookup returns CDR1 LGHNA and CDR2 YNFKEQ. This CDR3 reads CASSLAGEQYF. CDR3 coding DNA: TGTGCCAGCAGCCTAGCGGGAGAGCAGTACTTC.

The chain is built from TRBV19 and TRBJ1-2, with D uncertain. Trimming took 5 bases from V and 2 from J, leaving 12 bases between them. This CDR3 is built from 14 residues. From germline, CDR1 is LNHDA and CDR2 SQIVND (reference sequence). The CDR3 is CASSSGMGNYGYTF. CDR3 coding DNA: TGTGCCAGTAGTTCGGGAATGGGGAACTATGGCTACACCTTC. The variable domain in full, completed from reference TRBV19 and TRBJ1-2, reads DGGITQSPKYLFRKEGQNVTLSCEQNLNHDAMYWYRQDPGQGLRLIYYSQIVNDFQKGDIAEGYSVSREKKESFPLTVTSAQKNPTAFYLCASSSGMGNYGYTFGSGTRLTVV.

The chain links TRBV19 to TRBJ1-2; D is uncertain. Germline lookup yields CDR1 LNHDA and CDR2 SQIVND (reference sequence). This CDR3 has 13 residues. Trimming stripped 3 bases from V and 7 bases from J, with 12 bases between. The CDR3 sequence: CASSIGPPLGYTF. The CDR3 bases are TGTGCCAGTAGTATCGGACCACCTCTTGGCTACACCTTC.

The V call is TRBV28, the J call TRBJ1-2; TRBD1 matches at 7 bases. With 4 bases clipped from V and 4 bases from J, the junction kept 6 bases outside the gene matches. The CDR3 runs to 14 residues. In germline, CDR1 is MDHEN, CDR2 SYDVKM. CDR3 bases: TGTGCCAGCAGTTGGGAGGGGGCCCTCTATGGCTACACCTTC. Protein sequence: CASSWEGALYGYTF.

The chain combines TRBV30 with TRBJ1-2; D gene uncertain. This CDR3 is built from 13 residues. Germline V gives CDR1 GTSNPN, CDR2 SVGIG (reference sequence). Trimming removed 5 bases at V and 1 base at J, with 11 bases between. CDR3 sequence reads: CAWSTGSNYGYTF. Here the CDR3 DNA reads TGTGCCTGGTCGACGGGGAGTAACTATGGCTACACCTTC.

The chain has TRBV6-6 and TRBJ2-7, with a possible D match to TRBD2 (6 bases). Trimming removed 8 bases from V and 6 bases from J, with 14 bases in between. The CDR3 spans 12 residues. Germline values: CDR1 MNHNY, CDR2 SVGAGI (reference sequence). CDR3 residues: CASAGSSGEQYF. The CDR3 DNA sequence: TGTGCCAGCGCGGGGTCGTCTGGCGAGCAGTACTTC.

As to this clone: The same CDR3 arises from other DNA sequences in this sample as well. The gene calls are TRBV9 and TRBJ2-7, with D perhaps TRBD1 (5 bases). The germline V gene has CDR1 SGDLS and CDR2 YYNGEE. The CDR3 spans 15 residues. Trimming took 0 bases from V and 1 from J, leaving 11 bases between them. CDR3 sequence (DNA): TGTGCCAGCAGCGTAGAGCCAGGGTCGTCCTACGAGCAGTACTTC. It codes for CASSVEPGSSYEQYF.

Only a few counts were recorded for this clone. The chain employs TRBV2 and TRBJ1-2, with 11 bases that match TRBD1. There are 14 residues in the CDR3. The ends lost 8 bases at V and 5 bases at J; junction bases unmatched: 7. Germline V lookup: CDR1 SNHLY, CDR2 FYNNEI. This CDR3 is CASAPGTGGYGYTF. CDR3 in DNA: TGTGCCAGCGCTCCGGGGACAGGGGGATATGGCTACACCTTC.

This rearrangement joins TRBV2 to TRBJ2-7; D is possibly TRBD1 or TRBD2 (5 bases each). The V end lost 6 bases, the J end lost 7 bases, and 13 bases lay between the germline ends. The CDR3 totals 12 residues. Germline values: CDR1 SNHLY, CDR2 FYNNEI. The CDR3 nucleotides read TGTGCCAGCAGGGGGGACGGGGTAGAGCAGTACTTC. Its translation is CASRGDGVEQYF.

This chain links TRBV6-6 with TRBJ2-6; D is ambiguous. The V end lost 8 bases, the J end lost 4 bases, and 12 bases lay between the germline ends. The CDR3 runs to 14 residues. CDR1 MNHNY and CDR2 SVGAGI come from the germline V gene (reference sequence). The CDR3 DNA reads TGTGCCAGCCGCCTTAATCCGGGGGCCAACGTCCTGACTTTC. It is translated as CASRLNPGANVLTF.

The CDR3 reads CASSLGPTRELFF. The CDR3 DNA follows: TGTGCCAGCAGCTTAGGACCTACCCGGGAGCTGTTTTTT. V gene TRBV7-2 combines with J gene TRBJ2-2; no definite D call. Between the trimmed V and J ends, which lost 1 base and 9 bases, there was a span of 9 bases. The CDR3 loop spans 13 amino acids. Germline assignment: CDR1 SGHTA and CDR2 FQGNSA.

A single count supports this clone. The rearrangement joins TRBV2 to TRBJ2-5; D is unresolved. V shed 2 bases and J shed 5 bases, with 12 bases lying between them. The CDR3 totals 14 residues. Germline CDR1 is SNHLY and CDR2 is FYNNEI. The CDR3 sequence is CASSEQVRAETQYF. The CDR3 DNA reads as TGTGCCAGCAGTGAACAGGTCAGAGCGGAGACCCAGTACTTC.

The V and J genes are TRBV6-5 and TRBJ1-1; weak D call: TRBD1 (5 bases). Per the germline V gene, CDR1 is MNHEY and CDR2 is SVGAGI. V was pared by 7 bases and J by 10 bases, with 16 bases between. This CDR3 has 12 amino acids. The CDR3 sequence is CASMKPGEAAFF. The CDR3 nucleotides read TGTGCCAGCATGAAGCCGGGGGAGGCAGCTTTCTTT.